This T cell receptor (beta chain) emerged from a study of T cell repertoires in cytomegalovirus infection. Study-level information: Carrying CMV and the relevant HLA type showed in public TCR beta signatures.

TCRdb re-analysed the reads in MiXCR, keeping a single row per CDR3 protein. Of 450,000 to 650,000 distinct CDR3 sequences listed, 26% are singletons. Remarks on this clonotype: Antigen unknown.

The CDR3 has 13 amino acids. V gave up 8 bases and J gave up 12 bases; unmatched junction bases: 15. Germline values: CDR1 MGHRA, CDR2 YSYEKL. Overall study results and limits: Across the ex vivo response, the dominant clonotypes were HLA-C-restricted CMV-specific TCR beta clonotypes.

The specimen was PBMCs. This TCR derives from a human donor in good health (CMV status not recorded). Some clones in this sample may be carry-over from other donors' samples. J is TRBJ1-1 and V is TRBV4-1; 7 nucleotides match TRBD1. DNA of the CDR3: TGCGCCAGCTGCGCCCTGGTTGGACAGGAGACTTTCTTT. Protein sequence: CASCALVGQETFF.